Presented here are 13 T cell receptor beta chains from one specimen sequenced in a study of beta chain features in type 1 diabetes. The investigators reverse transcribed all of the isolated RNA, so they sequenced expressed TCRB transcripts. Sequencing was performed with immunoSEQ multiplex PCR; in TCRdb, only in-frame clones are kept and a portion is missing. In the table there are 200,000 to 250,000 clones, 27% of which are singletons. The specimen sequenced was central memory CD4+ T cells from blood. These receptor sequences come from a man under 40 in good health.

This chain links TRBV6-6 with TRBJ2-1; D may match TRBD1 or TRBD2 (5 bases each). Germline CDR1 is MNHNY and CDR2 is SVGAGI (reference sequence). V gave up 5 bases and J gave up 7 bases, with 21 bases separating them. The CDR3 totals 16 residues. The CDR3 is CASSKRGAGLGNEQFF. CDR3 in DNA: TGTGCCAGCAGTAAAAGGGGAGCCGGGCTGGGTAATGAGCAGTTCTTC.

The V gene is TRBV7-8, the J gene TRBJ1-6, with D unresolved. This CDR3 has 15 residues. Germline loops: CDR1 SGHVS, CDR2 FQNEAQ. With 5 bases removed from V and 9 bases from J, the gap between germline ends came to 17 bases. In nucleotides, the CDR3 is TGTGCCAGCAGCCAGCAGGCGGGAAGCGGTTCACCCCTCCACTTT. Its translation is CASSQQAGSGSPLHF.

This clone was counted only a few times. The chain carries TRBV7-9 and TRBJ2-3; D is unclear. The ends were cut back, 2 bases at V and 2 bases at J, with 11 bases in the middle. The germline V gene encodes CDR1 SEHNR and CDR2 FQNEAQ (reference sequence). This CDR3 is 15 amino acids long. The CDR3 region has the DNA TGTGCCAGCAGCTTACGGCAGGCCCACACAGATACGCAGTATTTT. It specifies CASSLRQAHTDTQYF.

CDR3 in amino acids: CATSRDVGANYGYTF. DNA for the CDR3: TGTGCCACCAGCAGAGATGTAGGGGCTAACTATGGCTACACCTTC. The chain couples TRBV15 to TRBJ1-2, with a tentative D call TRBD1 (5 bases). The CDR3 sequence is 15 residues long. Deletions cut 0 bases from V and 0 bases from J, with 8 bases between. Germline V gene lookup returns CDR1 LNHNV and CDR2 YYDKDF (reference sequence). The full variable domain, completed using reference TRBV15 and TRBJ1-2, is DAMVIQNPRYQVTQFGKPVTLSCSQTLNHNVMYWYQQKSSQAPKLLFHYYDKDFNNEADTPDNFQSRRPNTSFCFLDIRSPGLGDTAMYLCATSRDVGANYGYTFGSGTRLTVV.

The rearrangement links TRBV4-2 to TRBJ1-5, with a tentative D call TRBD1 (5 bases). This CDR3 is 15 amino acids long. V gave up 5 bases and J gave up 0 bases, with 11 bases separating them. From germline, CDR1 is LGHNA and CDR2 YNFKEQ. CDR3 DNA: TGTGCCAGCAGCGAAGGGACGGATAGCAATCAGCCCCAGCATTTT. Its translation is CASSEGTDSNQPQHF.

This chain links TRBV21-1 with TRBJ2-2; the D call in the table, TRBD2, was not verified against the DNA. TRBV21-1 is designated a pseudogene. CDR3 size: 15 residues. The CDR3 sequence is CATTGETGNTGELFF. CDR3 sequence (DNA): TGTGCCACTACGGGAGAAACAGGGAACACCGGGGAGCTGTTTTTT.

The chain carries TRBV27 and TRBJ2-1; no definite D call. This CDR3 has 15 amino acids. Germline V lookup: CDR1 MNHEY, CDR2 SMNVEV (reference sequence). The V end lost 4 bases, the J end lost 3 bases, and 13 bases lay between the germline ends. The CDR3 loop is CASSSVLDDYNEQFF. For the CDR3, the DNA is TGTGCCAGCAGTTCTGTCCTTGACGACTACAATGAGCAGTTCTTC.

V is TRBV19 and J is TRBJ2-3; the D is unclear. The V end was cut by 4 bases, the J end by 0 bases, with 14 bases between. CDR3 length: 16 amino acids. Germline assignment: CDR1 LNHDA and CDR2 SQIVND (reference sequence). The CDR3 DNA follows: TGTGCCAGTAGTACCCGTGCGGCGGCGAGCACAGATACGCAGTATTTT. It yields the protein CASSTRAAASTDTQYF. The full variable domain, with the rest looked up from reference TRBV19 and TRBJ2-3, is DGGITQSPKYLFRKEGQNVTLSCEQNLNHDAMYWYRQDPGQGLRLIYYSQIVNDFQKGDIAEGYSVSREKKESFPLTVTSAQKNPTAFYLCASSTRAAASTDTQYFGPGTRLTVL.

This clone was detected only a few times. The rearrangement uses TRBV30 and TRBJ2-2; D might be TRBD2 (6 bases). V was pared by 0 bases and J by 5 bases, with 10 bases between. This CDR3 spans 14 amino acids. Germline V gene sequence: CDR1 GTSNPN, CDR2 SVGIG (reference sequence). The CDR3 region has the DNA TGTGCCTGGAGTGTACGGAGGGGAACCGGGGAGCTGTTTTTT. This gives the protein CAWSVRRGTGELFF.

The chain joins TRBV5-1 to TRBJ1-1; 7 nucleotides agree with TRBD1. Germline V gene lookup returns CDR1 SGHRS and CDR2 YFSETQ. This CDR3 spans 16 amino acids. The trim removed 3 bases at V and 0 bases at J, leaving 8 bases unmatched. CDR3 sequence (DNA): TGCGCCAGCAGCTCCCTCGGACAGGCCATGAACACTGAAGCTTTCTTT. It specifies CASSSLGQAMNTEAFF.

This clone has more than one count but fewer than ten. V gene TRBV5-4 combines with J gene TRBJ2-7; TRBD2 matches at 10 bases. Unmatched junction bases numbered 8, after V lost 4 bases and J lost 4 bases. Germline CDR1 reads SGHNT; CDR2 reads YYREEE (reference sequence). The CDR3 spans 15 residues. CDR3 coding DNA: TGTGCCAGCAGCCCGGCGGGACTAGCGAGATACGAGCAGTACTTC. Translating it yields CASSPAGLARYEQYF.

The chain employs TRBV30 and TRBJ2-1; no definite D call. Trimming removed 3 bases from V and 10 bases from J, with 10 bases in between. CDR3 length equals 11 residues. CDR1 is GTSNPN, CDR2 SVGIG, per germline (reference sequence). The CDR3 is CAWRAESEQFF. Written as DNA, the CDR3 is TGTGCCTGGAGGGCGGAGAGCGAGCAGTTCTTC.

Only a few counts were recorded for this clone. J is TRBJ1-5 and V is TRBV30; D is ambiguous. CDR3 length equals 16 residues. V was shortened by 2 bases and J by 2 bases, with 16 bases between the two germline ends. CDR1 GTSNPN and CDR2 SVGIG come from the germline V gene (reference sequence). CDR3 DNA: TGTGCCTGGAGTCTGGGTGGCCTAAGCGGCAATCAGCCCCAGCATTTT. This translates into CAWSLGGLSGNQPQHF.